This TCR beta chain was captured by sequencing in a study of cytomegalovirus exposure and HLA in healthy donors. Study findings and constraints: Several of the most significant clusters appeared linked to common viral pathogens, based on a later analysis. Presence/absence comparisons presumed near-even sequencing depth among donors.

This CDR3 is built from 17 residues. The germline gives CDR1 SGHTA, CDR2 FQGTGA. Trimming pared 5 bases from V and 5 bases from J, leaving 23 bases between. 60 Vbeta and 13 Jbeta primers were used in PCR. Sequenced by immunoSEQ multiplex PCR; TCRdb stores in-frame clones only, minus some. The table includes roughly 100,000 clones, over 70% detected once. About this clone itself: Its target is not known.

Sequenced material: PBMCs. This sequence originates from a boy aged 5 to 17 in good health and CMV-seronegative. The chain employs TRBV7-3 and TRBJ2-3, with D possibly matching TRBD2 (6 bases). For the CDR3, the DNA is TGTGCCAGCAGCCCCTCCGGGGGTGGCGGGCCCCGAGATACGCAGTATTTT. It translates to CASSPSGGGGPRDTQYF.